These 20 T cell receptor beta chains originate from one sample sequenced in a study of shared T cell receptors in the human thymus. The method was immunoSEQ multiplex PCR; TCRdb's version includes in-frame clones alone and lacks a portion of them. In the table there are about 540,000 clones, 70% to 80% of which are singletons. These data were also reused for a study on human thymus T cells.

The specimen was thymocytes. The receptors derive from a boy younger than two with a congenital heart defect.

CDR3 amino acids: CASSPPGLQVGTDTQYF. In nucleotides, the CDR3 is TGTGCCAGCTCACCACCGGGGCTCCAGGTGGGGACAGATACGCAGTATTTT. This chain joins TRBV18 and TRBJ2-3; possibly TRBD1 for D (5 bases). Germline CDR1 reads KGHSH; CDR2 reads LQKENI. The CDR3 is 17 amino acids. V was cut by 0 bases and J by 3 bases, with 16 bases left in between.

This clone came up once. V usage is TRBV28 and J usage is TRBJ2-5, with a weak D call TRBD1 (8 bases). Germline V gene lookup returns CDR1 MDHEN and CDR2 SYDVKM. The CDR3 loop spans 16 amino acids. V was clipped by 7 bases and J by 3 bases, with 21 bases between them. This CDR3 reads CASTGGRGLGEETQYF. As DNA, the CDR3 is TGTGCCAGCACGGGGGGCAGGGGGCTGGGGGAAGAGACCCAGTACTTC.

The rearrangement joins TRBV14 to TRBJ2-5; the D gene is possibly TRBD2 (6 bases). Trimming took 3 bases from V and 1 from J, leaving 9 bases between them. CDR3 length: 14 amino acids. Germline loops: CDR1 SGHDN, CDR2 FVKESK. The chain's CDR3 is CASSQTGAQETQYF. The CDR3 nucleotides are TGTGCCAGCAGCCAGACGGGAGCCCAAGAGACCCAGTACTTC.

In DNA, the CDR3 is TGCGCCAGCAGCCAAGAGAGGGGCCAGGGGGCAGATACGCAGTATTTT. As protein: CASSQERGQGADTQYF. The chain is built from TRBV4-1 and TRBJ2-3, with TRBD1 matching 7 bases. From germline, CDR1 is MGHRA and CDR2 YSYEKL. V lost 0 bases, J lost 4 bases, and 7 bases stayed unmatched. This CDR3 contains 16 residues.

V is TRBV11-2 and J is TRBJ2-1; D may be TRBD2 (5 bases). The V and J ends lost 5 bases and 9 bases respectively, with 20 bases between them. From germline, CDR1 is SGHAT and CDR2 FQNNGV. CDR3 length: 15 residues. This chain's CDR3 is CASSRTWTRGSEQFF. The CDR3 DNA reads TGTGCCAGCAGCCGTACCTGGACTCGCGGCAGTGAGCAGTTCTTC.

The chain joins TRBV6-6 to TRBJ2-7, with D possibly being TRBD1 (7 bases). V was clipped by 5 bases and J by 2 bases, with 16 bases between them. This CDR3 is built from 15 residues. CDR1 and CDR2 from the germline V gene are MNHNY and SVGAGI (reference sequence). The CDR3 reads CASSRRQGGPYEQYF. CDR3 bases: TGTGCCAGCAGTCGCCGGCAGGGGGGCCCCTACGAGCAGTACTTC.

V and J are TRBV28 and TRBJ1-4, with 7 bases lining up with TRBD1. The CDR3 totals 17 residues. J lost 0 bases, V lost 3 bases, and 7 bases had no gene match. CDR1 and CDR2 (germline): MDHEN, SYDVKM. For the CDR3, the DNA is TGTGCCAGCAGTTTGGGGACCACAGGGGCAACTAATGAAAAACTGTTTTTT. Translated: CASSLGTTGATNEKLFF.

J is TRBJ2-1 and V is TRBV5-4, with 9 nucleotides matching TRBD2. Germline V gene data show CDR1 as SGHNT and CDR2 as YYREEE (reference sequence). This CDR3 is built from 15 residues. Unmatched junction bases numbered 8, after V lost 4 bases and J lost 6 bases. The CDR3 nucleotides are TGTGCCAGCAGCCCGGCGGGTAGCGGGAGCAATGAGCAGTTCTTC. It codes for CASSPAGSGSNEQFF.

This clone was counted a few times. This chain connects TRBV29-1 to TRBJ2-5, with TRBD2 matching 13 bases. The junction had 9 bases not matched to a gene; V was cut back by 7 bases and J by 4 bases. The germline V gene encodes CDR1 SQVTM and CDR2 ANQGSEA. This CDR3 has 15 residues. CDR3 bases: TGCAGCGCCACGGGACTAGCGGGGCCTAGAGAGACCCAGTACTTC. Amino acid sequence: CSATGLAGPRETQYF.

The table lists this clone with a few counts. The chain has TRBV10-1 and TRBJ1-5; D is undetermined. V lost 6 bases and J lost 1, with 7 bases in between. The length of the CDR3 is 13 residues. The germline CDR1 and CDR2 sequences are WNHNN and SYGVQD (reference sequence). CDR3 nucleotide sequence: TGCGCCAGCAGAGTGGGCAGCAATCAGCCCCAGCATTTT. It is translated as CASRVGSNQPQHF.

The count of this clone is one. The chain recombines TRBV7-6 with TRBJ2-5; no clear D. CDR1 SGHVS and CDR2 FNYEAQ come from the germline V gene. V shed 1 base and J shed 5 bases, with 8 bases lying between them. There are 13 residues in the CDR3. The CDR3 region has the DNA TGTGCCAGCAGCTTAGGACACTGGGAGACCCAGTACTTC. Protein sequence: CASSLGHWETQYF.

This chain connects TRBV30 to TRBJ2-5; TRBD1 agrees at 7 bases. The CDR3 runs to 15 residues. Germline V gene data show CDR1 as GTSNPN and CDR2 as SVGIG (reference sequence). V dropped 3 bases and J dropped 9; count of bases not matched to a gene: 16. CDR3 protein: CAWSPEGTALPPQYF. CDR3 in DNA: TGTGCCTGGAGCCCCGAAGGGACAGCTCTCCCGCCCCAGTACTTC.

The chain carries TRBV2 and TRBJ2-2; a possible D gene is TRBD2 (6 bases). CDR3 length equals 17 residues. In germline, CDR1 is SNHLY, CDR2 FYNNEI. Trimming stripped 3 bases from V and 0 bases from J, with 14 bases between. For the CDR3, the DNA is TGTGCCAGCAGTGAGATAGTGAGGGAGGCGAACACCGGGGAGCTGTTTTTT. Residues: CASSEIVREANTGELFF.

The rearrangement joins TRBV7-9 to TRBJ1-2, with D perhaps TRBD1 (5 bases). The CDR3 is made up of 16 amino acids. Germline lookup yields CDR1 SEHNR and CDR2 FQNEAQ (reference sequence). V gave up 1 base and J gave up 0 bases, with 12 bases separating them. The CDR3: CASSLVGVKANYGYTF. DNA for the CDR3: TGTGCCAGCAGCTTAGTAGGGGTCAAGGCTAACTATGGCTACACCTTC.

The chain joins TRBV4-3 to TRBJ2-6; no clear D gene. Per germline, CDR1 LGHNA and CDR2 YSLEER. The CDR3 sequence is 20 residues long. V shed 0 bases and J shed 0 bases, with 18 bases lying between them. The CDR3 DNA is TGCGCCAGCAGCCAAGAGCTCCTTTCGGCGCGGATCTCTGGGGCCAACGTCCTGACTTTC. It encodes CASSQELLSARISGANVLTF.

The V and J genes are TRBV2 and TRBJ2-7; tentative D call: TRBD1 (5 bases). V lost 6 bases and J lost 7, with 16 bases in between. Germline V gives CDR1 SNHLY, CDR2 FYNNEI. CDR3 length: 13 residues. CDR3 residues: CASRGRLFLEQYF. CDR3 sequence (DNA): TGTGCCAGCAGGGGGCGTTTGTTCCTTGAGCAGTACTTC.

This clone was seen more than once but under ten times. The chain couples TRBV28 to TRBJ2-1, with 8 bases fitting TRBD2. J gave up 1 base and V 7 bases, and 12 bases lay outside the gene matches. This CDR3 is built from 17 residues. Germline V CDR1 and CDR2: MDHEN, SYDVKM. CDR3: CASTTGNGGGSYNEQFF. The CDR3 DNA sequence: TGTGCCAGCACGACCGGTAATGGCGGGGGGTCCTACAATGAGCAGTTCTTC.

This clone was seen only once. CDR3 in amino acids: CASSSAAGGYTGELFF. DNA for the CDR3: TGTGCCAGCAGTTCGGCAGCGGGAGGGTACACCGGGGAGCTGTTTTTT. The J gene is TRBJ2-2, the V gene TRBV7-3; 10 nucleotides match TRBD2. In germline, CDR1 is SGHTA, CDR2 FQGTGA. This CDR3 is built from 16 residues. The ends lost 6 bases at V and 3 bases at J; junction bases unmatched: 7.

The sample holds a few counts of this clone. The chain combines TRBV9 with TRBJ1-2; D not certain. Germline V lookup: CDR1 SGDLS, CDR2 YYNGEE. The CDR3 covers 14 residues. Trimming removed 1 base at V and 4 bases at J, with 11 bases between. The CDR3 protein is CASSVRQVGYGYTF. The CDR3 DNA is TGTGCCAGCAGCGTACGGCAGGTCGGCTATGGCTACACCTTC.

V gene TRBV5-6 combines with J gene TRBJ2-1, with D maybe TRBD2 (7 bases). This CDR3 has 14 amino acids. Germline V gene data show CDR1 as SGHDT and CDR2 as YYEEEE. V shed 0 bases and J shed 8 bases, with 12 bases lying between them. The CDR3 sequence: CASSLGKGGDEQFF. CDR3 sequence (DNA): TGTGCCAGCAGCTTGGGAAAGGGGGGGGATGAGCAGTTCTTC.